This T cell receptor beta chain was captured by sequencing in a study of blood T cell repertoires in COVID-19. In the study overall: The analysed material was cDNA or gDNA that came from T cells, B-cell-depleted T cells, or PBMCs.

Authors' analysis steps: It was from reference gene primer amplification that nucleated cell counts were estimated. Profiled with immunoSEQ multiplex PCR; TCRdb holds only in-frame clones, not every one. The DNA was the basis for D and trimming; V, J and clone size are from that table. The table shows about 100,000 clones, with around four fifths occurring only once. Germline loops: CDR1 SGHRS, CDR2 YFSETQ. J was trimmed by 9 bases and V by 0 bases; bases with no gene match: 6. This CDR3 contains 15 residues. This receptor was obtained from a woman in her 70s with acute or convalescent COVID-19. The chain has TRBV5-1 and TRBJ1-6, with TRBD1 matching over 7 bases. Sequencing was done on a sample of peripheral blood. The CDR3 DNA reads TGCGCCAGCAGCTTGGACAGGGGTGAGAGTTCACCCCTCCACTTT. It is translated as CASSLDRGESSPLHF.